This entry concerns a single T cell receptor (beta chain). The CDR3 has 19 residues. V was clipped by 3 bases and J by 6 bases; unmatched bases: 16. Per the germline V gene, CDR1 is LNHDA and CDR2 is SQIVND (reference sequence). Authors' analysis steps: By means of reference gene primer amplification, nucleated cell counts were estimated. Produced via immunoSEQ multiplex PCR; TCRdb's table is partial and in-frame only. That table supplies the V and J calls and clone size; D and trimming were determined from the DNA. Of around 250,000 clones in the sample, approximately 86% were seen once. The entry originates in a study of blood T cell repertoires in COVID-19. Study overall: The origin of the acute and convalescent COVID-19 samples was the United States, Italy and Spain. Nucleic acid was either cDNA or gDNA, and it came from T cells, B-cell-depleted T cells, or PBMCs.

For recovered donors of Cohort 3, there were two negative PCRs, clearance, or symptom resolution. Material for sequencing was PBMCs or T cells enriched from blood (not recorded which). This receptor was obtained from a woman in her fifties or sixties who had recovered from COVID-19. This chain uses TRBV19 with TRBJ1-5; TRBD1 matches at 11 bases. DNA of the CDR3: TGTGCCAGTAGTATTGAGTTCAGGACAGGGGGCAGTACGGGTCAGCCCCAGCATTTT. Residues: CASSIEFRTGGSTGQPQHF.